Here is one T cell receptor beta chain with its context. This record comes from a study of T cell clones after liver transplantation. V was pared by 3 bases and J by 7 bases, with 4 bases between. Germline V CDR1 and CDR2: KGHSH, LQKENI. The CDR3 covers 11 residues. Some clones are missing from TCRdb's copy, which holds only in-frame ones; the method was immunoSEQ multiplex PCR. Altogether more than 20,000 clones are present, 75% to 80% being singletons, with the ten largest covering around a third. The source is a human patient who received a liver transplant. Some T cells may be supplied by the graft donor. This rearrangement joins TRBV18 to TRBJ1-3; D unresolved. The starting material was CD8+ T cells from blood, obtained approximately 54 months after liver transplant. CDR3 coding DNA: TGTGCCAGCTCACCGGACAACACCATATATTTT. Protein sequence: CASSPDNTIYF.